The rows below give T cell receptor beta chains drawn from one sample of a study of T cell changes during pregnancy in multiple sclerosis. Repertoires were generated with immunoSEQ multiplex PCR, while TCRdb's copy carries only in-frame clones and drops some. The sample shows around 74,000 clones, about 88% of them seen only once. Sequences were derived from peripheral blood, sampled before pregnancy. These receptor sequences come from a female donor with multiple sclerosis, enrolled in a pregnancy study. Each CDR3 is given with its conserved first and last residue. The D gene is left open where the match is weak. Size values are once, few and many counts, or a class for expanded clones, and some rows have none.

j_call v_call d_call clone_size cdr3_nt cdr3_aa
TRBJ1-1 TRBV27 NA NA TGTGCCAGCAGGATCTCAGGGATGCCGACTGAAGCTTTCTTT CASRISGMPTEAFF
TRBJ2-3 TRBV27 TRBD2 NA TGTGCCAGCAGGCTAGCGGGAGGAAATACGCAGTATTTT CASRLAGGNTQYF
TRBJ1-1 TRBV27 NA NA TGTGCCAGCAGTTTGAACGGGAGGGAAGCTTTCTTT CASSLNGREAFF
TRBJ1-2 TRBV7-9 TRBD1 NA TGTGCCAGCAGCTTGGGACAGGGGATTTCTCATGGCTACACCTTC CASSLGQGISHGYTF
TRBJ2-7 TRBV7-2 NA NA TGTGCCAGCAGCTTATACAGGGATGCCTACGAGCAGTACTTC CASSLYRDAYEQYF
TRBJ1-2 TRBV19 NA NA TGTGCCAGTAGCCGTGACAGTTTCTATGGCTACACCTTC CASSRDSFYGYTF
TRBJ2-7 TRBV18 TRBD1 NA TGTGCCAGCTCACCCGGACAGGACTCCTACGAGCAGTACTTC CASSPGQDSYEQYF
TRBJ2-3 TRBV15 NA NA TGTGCCACCAGCAGAGGATCGACAGACACAGATACGCAGTATTTT CATSRGSTDTDTQYF
TRBJ2-2 TRBV25-1 TRBD2 NA TGTGCCAGCAGTGCCGGGACTAGCGGGGATTCCGGGGAGCTGTTTTTT CASSAGTSGDSGELFF
TRBJ1-1 TRBV18 NA NA TGTGCCAGCTCACCCCCTTTAGAAAGCTCTGAAGCTTTCTTT CASSPPLESSEAFF
TRBJ1-4 TRBV7-9 NA NA TGTGCCAGCAGCAGACTTGCAACTAATGAAAAACTGTTTTTT CASSRLATNEKLFF
TRBJ1-5 TRBV5-8 TRBD1 NA TGTGCCAGCAGCGCCCACAGGGGGCCTAGCAATCAGCCCCAGCATTTT CASSAHRGPSNQPQHF
TRBJ2-7 TRBV19 TRBD2 NA TGTGCCAGTAGTGCGGGGCGGAGGACTAGCGGGAGACGCTACGAGCAGTACTTC CASSAGRRTSGRRYEQYF
TRBJ1-5 TRBV7-2 NA NA TGTGCCAGCAGCTTAGTGGGGGGGCAGATACAGCCCCAGCATTTT CASSLVGGQIQPQHF
TRBJ1-1 TRBV6-5 NA NA TGTGCCAGCAGACCCCCTCGGTTTGATACTGAAGCTTTCTTT CASRPPRFDTEAFF
TRBJ2-2 TRBV5-1 TRBD1 NA TGCGCCAGCAGACGGGGACAGAGGAACACCGGGGAGCTGTTTTTT CASRRGQRNTGELFF
TRBJ1-2 TRBV7-2 NA NA TGTGCCAGCAGCCGAGACAGGACAGTGAACTATGGCTACACCTTC CASSRDRTVNYGYTF
TRBJ1-1 TRBV6-5 NA NA TGTGCCAGCAGTTACTCGATTACGGGGAACACTGAAGCTTTCTTT CASSYSITGNTEAFF
TRBJ2-7 TRBV18 NA NA TGTGCCAGCTCACCTGCCAACACCTACGAGCAGTACTTC CASSPANTYEQYF
TRBJ1-2 TRBV18 NA NA TGTGCCAGCTCACCGGTAGAGAACTATGGCTACACCTTC CASSPVENYGYTF
TRBJ1-1 TRBV6-6 TRBD1 NA TGTGCCAGCAGTGCACAGGGGTTCGTGAACACTGAAGCTTTCTTT CASSAQGFVNTEAFF
TRBJ1-1 TRBV12-5 TRBD1 few TGTGCTAGTGGTTTTCGGGCAGGGGGGCAAGACGGGGACACTGAAGCTTTCTTT CASGFRAGGQDGDTEAFF
TRBJ1-2 TRBV25-1 NA NA TGTGCCAGCAGTTACAGAGAGAACTATGGCTACACCTTC CASSYRENYGYTF
TRBJ2-7 TRBV18 NA few TGTGCCAGCTCAATAGCGGTTCAGACCTACGAGCAGTACTTC CASSIAVQTYEQYF
TRBJ1-5 TRBV4-1 NA NA TGCGCCAGCAGCCAAGACGGAGTCGTGTCTGAAGTCTATAGCAATCAGCCCCAGCATTTT CASSQDGVVSEVYSNQPQHF
TRBJ1-2 TRBV5-6 NA NA TGTGCCAGCAGCTTGGTCGACAGACTAGCTAACTATGGCTACACCTTC CASSLVDRLANYGYTF
TRBJ2-5 TRBV7-8 NA NA TGTGCCAGCAGCCTAGGACAGACTCAAGAGACCCAGTACTTC CASSLGQTQETQYF
TRBJ2-1 TRBV5-4 TRBD1 NA TGTGCCAGCACCCCCGGGACAGGGAACAATGAGCAGTTCTTC CASTPGTGNNEQFF
TRBJ2-7 TRBV18 NA once TGTGCCAGCTCATCAGGCGGCGGGGCCGAGCAGTACTTC CASSSGGGAEQYF
TRBJ2-7 TRBV7-2 NA NA TGTGCCAGCAGCCGCGAGACTTCCACCTCCGGGTCGTTC CASSRETSTSGSF
TRBJ2-7 TRBV5-1 NA NA TGCGCCAGCAGCGCGAGCCGTTTGGAGCAGTACTTC CASSASRLEQYF
TRBJ2-2 TRBV6-6 NA NA TGTGCCAGCAGTCGACAGTCTTTCTCCGGGGAGCTGTTTTTT CASSRQSFSGELFF
TRBJ1-2 TRBV7-6 TRBD1 NA TGTGCCAGCAGCCTGACAGGGGGCCTGGTCTATGGCTACACCTTC CASSLTGGLVYGYTF
TRBJ2-1 TRBV6-4 NA NA TGTGCCAGCAGCCAAGACAGAAGCTCCTACAATGAGCAGTTCTTC CASSQDRSSYNEQFF
TRBJ2-7 TRBV27 TRBD1 NA TGTGCCAGCAGGAACGTCGGGACAGGTCATTACGAGCAGTACTTC CASRNVGTGHYEQYF
TRBJ1-1 TRBV30 NA NA TGTGCCTGGAGTGTTCAGACCATTGGGGCGTTTAGCTTT CAWSVQTIGAFSF
TRBJ2-7 TRBV11-2 NA NA TGTGCCAGCAGCTTCCTAATCTACGGGACATCCTCCTACGAGCAGTACTTC CASSFLIYGTSSYEQYF
TRBJ2-1 TRBV10-3 TRBD2 few TGTGCCATCGGGAGGGGAAATGAGCAGTTCTTC CAIGRGNEQFF
TRBJ1-5 TRBV7-4 NA NA TGTGCCAGCCTCTTATGCATAAGCGAGGCCGGGAGGCCCCAGCATTTT CASLLCISEAGRPQHF
TRBJ2-7 TRBV5-6 NA once TGTGCCAGCAGCCTGGGAGTATCGAATCCCTACGAGCAGTACTTC CASSLGVSNPYEQYF
TRBJ2-2 TRBV7-2 TRBD2 NA TGTGCCAGCAGCCCCCGACTAGCGGGGGCCGGGGAGCTGTTTTTT CASSPRLAGAGELFF
TRBJ2-7 TRBV2 TRBD2 NA TGTGCCAGCGGCGGACTAGCTGCCTACGAGCAGTACTTC CASGGLAAYEQYF
TRBJ1-1 TRBV5-5 NA NA TGTGCCAGCAGCTGGGAAGGAGGGGTTAACACTGAAGCTTTCTTT CASSWEGGVNTEAFF
TRBJ2-1 TRBV4-1 TRBD2 once TGCGCCAGCACCTTCGGGGGGGGAGGCTCCTACAATGAGCAGTTCTTC CASTFGGGGSYNEQFF
TRBJ2-7 TRBV18 TRBD1 NA TGTGCCAGCTCACTTCCCGGGACAGGGGACTACGAGCAGTACTTC CASSLPGTGDYEQYF
TRBJ2-5 TRBV10-2 TRBD1 NA TGCGCCAGCAGTGAGGGGGACAGGCGGCAAGAGACCCAGTACTTC CASSEGDRRQETQYF
TRBJ2-5 TRBV7-8 NA NA TGTGCCAGCAGCTTTCAGGAGACCCAGTACTTC CASSFQETQYF
TRBJ2-3 TRBV2 NA NA TGTGCCAGCAGTCCCTTAGCGGAACCGGGCACAGATACGCAGTATTTT CASSPLAEPGTDTQYF
TRBJ1-4 TRBV19 NA NA TGTGCCAGTAGGTACACAGGGACAACTAATGAAAAACTGTTTTTT CASRYTGTTNEKLFF
TRBJ2-1 TRBV4-1 TRBD2 NA TGCGCCAGCAGCCAAGATCTAGCGGGACATTACAATGAGCAGTTCTTC CASSQDLAGHYNEQFF